Sequencing of this TCR beta chain was carried out in a study of T-cell reconstitution after alpha-beta-depleted transplantation in children. A TCRbeta library incorporating unique molecular identifiers was prepared. TCRdb reanalysed the PCR reads using MiXCR and keeps one entry per CDR3 protein. This sample has just under 350,000 distinct CDR3 sequences, with under 20% found just once. V was shortened by 3 bases and J by 7 bases, with 12 bases between the two germline ends. Germline lookup yields CDR1 SGHTA and CDR2 FQGTGA. CDR3 length: 13 residues. This clonotype was picked up a small number of times. Its target is not known. Notes on the study in general: Reportedly, roughly two months post-transplant, alpha-beta T cells arose from several hundred expanded graft clones.

The material sequenced was PBMCs, mostly from graft donor cells, taken 360 days after TCRalphabeta/CD19-depleted stem cell transplant. This TCR came from a male patient aged 2 to 10 who had a stem cell transplant for acute lymphoblastic leukemia, so the T cells may come from the graft donor. The chain carries TRBV7-3 and TRBJ2-5; possibly TRBD2 for D (5 bases). CDR3 sequence reads: CASSFTRGRTQYF. CDR3 DNA: TGTGCCAGCAGCTTTACCAGAGGGAGGACCCAGTACTTC.